This TCR beta chain was sequenced for a study of blood T cell repertoires in COVID-19. As for the study in general: T cells, B-cell-depleted T cells, or PBMCs supplied cDNA or gDNA.

Produced via immunoSEQ multiplex PCR; TCRdb's table is partial and in-frame only. The top ten clones hold roughly 2.9% of a sample with fewer than 250,000 clones, around 88% of them seen once. CDR1 SGHVS and CDR2 FQNEAQ come from the germline V gene. V shed 5 bases, J shed 4 bases, and the junction held 20 bases outside the gene matches. The CDR3 loop spans 18 amino acids. This clonotype was sampled from a man aged 50 or older with active or convalescent COVID-19. The genes are TRBV7-8 and TRBJ2-7, with 7 bases fitting TRBD1. Sequencing was performed on peripheral blood. The CDR3 here is CASSNRTLDRVVRYEQYF. The CDR3 region has the DNA TGTGCCAGCAGCAACCGAACCCTTGACAGGGTAGTAAGGTACGAGCAGTACTTC.